A single sample is the source of the 17 T cell receptor beta chains below, sequenced in a study of cytomegalovirus exposure and HLA in healthy donors. Clones were sequenced by immunoSEQ multiplex PCR, and TCRdb holds only the in-frame ones, with some missing. The sample records hundreds of thousands of clones, 90% being singletons. The sequenced sample was PBMCs. These receptors originate from a woman in her twenties or thirties in good health and CMV-seronegative.

The J gene is TRBJ2-1, the V gene TRBV11-3, with 9 bases aligning to TRBD2. The CDR3 length is 16 residues. V lost 2 bases, J lost 5 bases, and 7 bases stayed unmatched. CDR1 SGHNT and CDR2 YENEEA come from the germline V gene. The CDR3 protein is CASSLPAGGYNNEQFF. The CDR3 coding sequence is TGTGCCAGCAGCTTACCCGCGGGAGGGTATAACAATGAGCAGTTCTTC.

The CDR3 DNA sequence: TGTGCCAGTAGTATAGACTCTGGGACAGGGGCCGGTGGCTACACCTTC. This translates into CASSIDSGTGAGGYTF. The chain is built from TRBV19 and TRBJ1-2; 10 nucleotides align to TRBD1. Germline V gives CDR1 LNHDA, CDR2 SQIVND (reference sequence). There are 16 residues in the CDR3. V shed 0 bases, J shed 7 bases, and the junction held 8 bases outside the gene matches.

The CDR3 reads CASSFRKGYEQYF. The CDR3 bases are TGTGCCAGCAGCTTCAGAAAGGGCTACGAGCAGTACTTC. V gene TRBV7-9 combines with J gene TRBJ2-7, with D hard to call. Germline V gene data show CDR1 as SEHNR and CDR2 as FQNEAQ (reference sequence). The V end lost 3 bases, the J end lost 3 bases, and 9 bases lay between the germline ends. CDR3 length: 13 amino acids.

The V and J genes are TRBV6-5 and TRBJ2-3, with 10 bases lining up with TRBD2. The CDR3 is made up of 15 amino acids. The germline V gene has CDR1 MNHEY and CDR2 SVGAGI. The J segment lost 3 bases and the V segment lost 6 bases, leaving 6 bases of the junction unmatched. The CDR3 loop reads CASRESSGRTDTQYF. CDR3 nucleotides: TGTGCCAGCAGGGAATCTAGCGGGAGAACAGATACGCAGTATTTT.

This chain links TRBV11-2 with TRBJ2-6; tentatively, D is TRBD1 or TRBD2 (5 bases each). Per germline, CDR1 SGHAT and CDR2 FQNNGV. Trimming left V 5 bases short and J 1 base short, with 18 bases between. CDR3 size: 18 residues. The CDR3 nucleotides read TGTGCCAGCAGCCCCTCCCCGGGACCGGTATCTGGGGCCAACGTCCTGACTTTC. This codes for CASSPSPGPVSGANVLTF.

This rearrangement joins TRBV28 to TRBJ2-7; 8 bases match TRBD1. Germline trimming cut 6 bases from V and 11 bases from J; bases unmatched to any gene: 6. This CDR3 spans 11 amino acids. Germline V gives CDR1 MDHEN, CDR2 SYDVKM. As DNA, the CDR3 is TGTGCCAGCAGCAAAGGGACAGGCAAGTACTTC. Translated, it gives CASSKGTGKYF.

The chain employs TRBV6-1 and TRBJ2-1; 12 bases map to TRBD2. The CDR3 covers 15 residues. V lost 4 bases to trimming and J lost 6 bases; unmatched junction nucleotides: 4. Per germline, CDR1 MNHNS and CDR2 SASEGT. The CDR3 DNA sequence: TGTGCCAGCAGTGGATCTAGCGGGAGGGCCAATGAGCAGTTCTTC. This codes for CASSGSSGRANEQFF.

The chain uses TRBV28 and TRBJ2-7; 8 nucleotides match TRBD1. The CDR3 spans 14 residues. Germline CDR1 reads MDHEN; CDR2 reads SYDVKM. V gave up 8 bases and J gave up 4 bases; unmatched junction bases: 10. The CDR3 nucleotides read TGTGCCAGCGGTACCGGGACAGGCGATTACGAGCAGTACTTC. It is translated as CASGTGTGDYEQYF.

There are many counts of this clone. The chain combines TRBV19 with TRBJ2-7; D is uncertain. The germline V and J ends were trimmed by 8 bases and 0 bases, with 17 bases remaining between them. Germline CDR1 reads LNHDA; CDR2 reads SQIVND (reference sequence). The length of the CDR3 is 15 residues. This CDR3 is CASSRSGQFSYEQYF. CDR3 sequence (DNA): TGTGCCAGTTCCCGTTCGGGTCAATTCTCCTACGAGCAGTACTTC. Combining the CDR3 with reference TRBV19 and TRBJ2-7 gives the whole variable domain DGGITQSPKYLFRKEGQNVTLSCEQNLNHDAMYWYRQDPGQGLRLIYYSQIVNDFQKGDIAEGYSVSREKKESFPLTVTSAQKNPTAFYLCASSRSGQFSYEQYFGPGTRLTVT.

V is TRBV6-4 and J is TRBJ1-2, with 8 bases that match TRBD1. The CDR3 is made up of 15 amino acids. Losses at the gene ends were 4 bases for V and 7 bases for J; bases not matched to a gene: 11. From germline, CDR1 is MRHNA and CDR2 SNTAGT. The CDR3: CASSVVLGQGVGYTF. CDR3 coding DNA: TGTGCCAGCAGTGTTGTGCTTGGACAGGGCGTTGGCTACACCTTC.

In its sample, this clone was seen once. V usage is TRBV6-5 and J usage is TRBJ1-4; D perhaps matches TRBD1 (6 bases). This CDR3 is built from 16 residues. Between the trimmed V and J ends, which lost 3 bases and 3 bases, there was a span of 14 bases. CDR1 and CDR2 from the germline V gene are MNHEY and SVGAGI. Written as DNA, the CDR3 is TGTGCCAGCAGTTATTATACAGGGCGCGCTAATGAAAAACTGTTTTTT. Translated: CASSYYTGRANEKLFF.

The chain has TRBV18 and TRBJ2-7, with 8 bases fitting TRBD1. V was pared by 0 bases and J by 0 bases, with 1 base of the junction left unmatched. The germline V gene has CDR1 KGHSH and CDR2 LQKENI. The CDR3 sequence is 15 residues long. This chain's CDR3 is CASSPPGTGSYEQYF. CDR3 DNA: TGTGCCAGCTCACCACCGGGGACAGGCTCCTACGAGCAGTACTTC.

This chain uses TRBV6-5 with TRBJ2-4; tentative D call: TRBD2 (6 bases). The CDR3 contains 16 residues. The germline V and J ends were trimmed by 0 bases and 7 bases, with 16 bases remaining between them. In germline, CDR1 is MNHEY, CDR2 SVGAGI. CDR3 sequence: CASSYSGVGGTNIQYF. The DNA of the CDR3 is TGTGCCAGCAGTTACTCGGGTGTAGGCGGGACGAACATTCAGTACTTC.

This rearrangement joins TRBV28 to TRBJ2-7; D is perhaps TRBD1 or TRBD2 (5 bases each). The V gene lost 4 bases and the J gene lost 1 base, with 23 bases spanning the gap. Germline V gene sequence: CDR1 MDHEN, CDR2 SYDVKM. There are 18 residues in the CDR3. The CDR3 nucleotides are TGTGCCAGCAGTTCACGGGACCGACGGTGGGCAGTATCCTACGAGCAGTACTTC. Translating gives CASSSRDRRWAVSYEQYF.

J is TRBJ2-1 and V is TRBV19; 12 bases fit TRBD2. There are 16 residues in the CDR3. V was pared by 4 bases and J by 8 bases, with 9 bases of the junction left unmatched. CDR1 LNHDA and CDR2 SQIVND come from the germline V gene (reference sequence). The CDR3 DNA reads TGTGCCAGTAGTAAGACTAGCGGGAGTTTCATGGATGAGCAGTTCTTC. As protein: CASSKTSGSFMDEQFF.

The chain combines TRBV25-1 with TRBJ1-2; D is possibly TRBD1 (5 bases). The ends were cut back, 8 bases at V and 8 bases at J, with 21 bases in the middle. Germline-derived CDR1 and CDR2 are MGHDK and SYGVNS. The CDR3 spans 14 residues. The CDR3, as DNA: TGTGCCAGCGGGGCGGGGAGTGCAGGGAGCGGCTACACCTTC. Its protein product is CASGAGSAGSGYTF.

The chain links TRBV6-5 to TRBJ2-1, with 9 bases fitting TRBD2. Germline-derived CDR1 and CDR2 are MNHEY and SVGAGI. This CDR3 is 16 amino acids long. The V segment lost 0 bases and the J segment 9 bases; nucleotides outside the gene matches: 9. In nucleotides, the CDR3 is TGTGCCAGCAGTTACTCTACGGGCCTAGCGGGACTTGAGCAGTTCTTC. This encodes CASSYSTGLAGLEQFF.